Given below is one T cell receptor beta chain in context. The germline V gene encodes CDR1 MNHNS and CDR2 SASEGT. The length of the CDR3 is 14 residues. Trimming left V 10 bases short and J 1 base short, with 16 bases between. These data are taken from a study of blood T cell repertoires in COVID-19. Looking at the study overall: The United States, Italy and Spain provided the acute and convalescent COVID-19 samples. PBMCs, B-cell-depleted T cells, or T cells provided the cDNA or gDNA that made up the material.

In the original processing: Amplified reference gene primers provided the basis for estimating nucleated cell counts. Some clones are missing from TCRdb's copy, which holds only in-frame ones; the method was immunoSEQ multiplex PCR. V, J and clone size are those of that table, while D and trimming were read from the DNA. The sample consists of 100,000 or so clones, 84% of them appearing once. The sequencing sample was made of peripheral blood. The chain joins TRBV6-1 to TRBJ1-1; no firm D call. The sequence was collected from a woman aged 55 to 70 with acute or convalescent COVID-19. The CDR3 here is CATGRRDTNTEAFF. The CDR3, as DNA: TGTGCCACGGGGAGGAGGGATACGAACACTGAAGCTTTCTTT.